One and the same sample provided the 16 T cell receptor beta chains below, sequenced in a study of T-cell memory formation after mild COVID-19. From the 5' RACE reads, TCRdb called clonotypes with MiXCR, one entry per CDR3 protein. The table has about 350,000 distinct CDR3 sequences, approximately 15% seen once. The sample consisted of PBMCs or a T cell subset sorted from them (not recorded which). The receptors were gathered from a man between 18 and 29 years old who had mild COVID-19 (a few samples of this study predate the infection). Cell type and time point are not known.

The V and J genes are TRBV25-1 and TRBJ2-2, with D possibly matching TRBD2 (6 bases). The CDR3 spans 14 residues. V was trimmed by 6 bases and J by 1 base, leaving 9 bases between them. In germline, CDR1 is MGHDK, CDR2 SYGVNS. CDR3 coding DNA: TGTGCCAGCAGATCAGCGGGGAACACCGGGGAGCTGTTTTTT. The encoded protein is CASRSAGNTGELFF.

This rearrangement joins TRBV7-6 to TRBJ2-5; 7 nucleotides match TRBD1. CDR1 is SGHVS and CDR2 is FNYEAQ in the germline V gene. V lost 5 bases, J lost 5 bases, and 14 bases stayed unmatched. CDR3 length: 16 amino acids. The CDR3 nucleotides read TGTGCCAGCAGCCCCGCCACTCGGACAGGTTCTGAGACCCAGTACTTC. This encodes CASSPATRTGSETQYF.

The chain joins TRBV7-3 to TRBJ2-2; perhaps D is TRBD1 or TRBD2 (5 bases each). Germline CDR1 reads SGHTA; CDR2 reads FQGTGA. With 6 bases removed from V and 5 bases from J, the gap between germline ends came to 16 bases. The CDR3 has 15 residues. The CDR3 DNA reads TGTGCCAGCAGACTCCGGGCCGAGGGGACCGGGGAGCTGTTTTTT. This gives the protein CASRLRAEGTGELFF.

The chain joins TRBV5-1 to TRBJ2-1, with TRBD1 matching 10 bases. Germline V gene lookup returns CDR1 SGHRS and CDR2 YFSETQ. The CDR3 has 16 amino acids. With 4 bases clipped from V and 6 bases from J, the junction kept 10 bases outside the gene matches. The CDR3 protein is CASSKNPGQGINEQFF. CDR3 DNA: TGCGCCAGCAGCAAAAATCCGGGACAGGGGATCAATGAGCAGTTCTTC.

The chain links TRBV7-2 to TRBJ2-5; no clear D gene. The CDR3 is 11 amino acids. Trimming pared 3 bases from V and 7 bases from J, leaving 6 bases between. The germline gives CDR1 SGHTA, CDR2 FQGNSA. DNA for the CDR3: TGTGCCAGCAGCTTGTTGGGGACCCAGTACTTC. It encodes CASSLLGTQYF.

The sample holds a few counts of this clonotype. This rearrangement joins TRBV6-5 to TRBJ2-2; D possibly corresponds to TRBD1 (5 bases). In germline, CDR1 is MNHEY, CDR2 SVGAGI. The CDR3 is 14 residues long. V was pared by 4 bases and J by 7 bases, with 13 bases between. In nucleotides, the CDR3 is TGTGCCAGCAGTTCGGACAAAGCCGGCGGGGAGCTGTTTTTT. Its translation: CASSSDKAGGELFF.

This clonotype was found many times. V gene TRBV6-5 combines with J gene TRBJ2-4; possible D gene TRBD1, 6 bases. CDR1 and CDR2 from the germline V gene are MNHEY and SVGAGI. Trimming pared 6 bases from V and 0 bases from J, leaving 21 bases between. The CDR3 is 18 residues long. The CDR3 nucleotides read TGTGCCAGCAGCCCGGGACAACCTATCTTCGTAGCCAAAAACATTCAGTACTTC. Its translation is CASSPGQPIFVAKNIQYF.

This rearrangement joins TRBV18 to TRBJ2-7; perhaps TRBD2 as D (5 bases). The CDR3 contains 14 residues. Germline V gene lookup returns CDR1 KGHSH and CDR2 LQKENI. The V gene lost 1 base and the J gene lost 3 bases, with 10 bases spanning the gap. The CDR3 is CASSPQEDHYEQYF. CDR3 sequence (DNA): TGTGCCAGCTCACCACAGGAGGATCACTACGAGCAGTACTTC.

This clonotype showed up just a few times. This chain joins TRBV6-5 and TRBJ1-3; D call uncertain. CDR3 length equals 16 residues. Looked up from germline, CDR1 is MNHEY and CDR2 is SVGAGI. Between the trimmed V and J ends, which lost 0 bases and 1 base, there was a span of 10 bases. The CDR3: CASSYSLGLSGNTIYF. The CDR3 region has the DNA TGTGCCAGCAGTTACTCATTGGGGTTGTCTGGAAACACCATATATTTT.

This clonotype occurred a few times. J is TRBJ2-7 and V is TRBV21-1; whether TRBD1, the table's D call, matches the DNA was not checked. TRBV21-1 is termed a pseudogene. This CDR3 spans 13 amino acids. CDR3 residues: CASLGTGCGEQYV. Written as DNA, the CDR3 is TGTGCCAGCTTGGGGACAGGGTGCGGCGAGCAGTACGTC.

This chain joins TRBV6-5 and TRBJ2-7; D is perhaps TRBD1 (6 bases). The germline V gene has CDR1 MNHEY and CDR2 SVGAGI. This CDR3 is 14 amino acids long. Trimming pared 6 bases from V and 1 base from J, leaving 13 bases between. DNA of the CDR3: TGTGCCAGCAGCGCTACGAGGGGGTCCTACGAGCAGTACTTC. This sequence encodes CASSATRGSYEQYF.

The CDR3 region is CASSQWQNLNTEAFF. The CDR3 region has the DNA TGTGCCAGCAGCCAATGGCAGAATCTGAACACTGAAGCTTTCTTT. J is TRBJ1-1 and V is TRBV14; D call uncertain. The V gene lost 2 bases and the J gene lost 0 bases, with 10 bases spanning the gap. Germline CDR1 SGHDN, CDR2 FVKESK. This CDR3 is built from 15 residues.

In this sample, this clonotype turned up a few times. The chain couples TRBV6-1 to TRBJ1-5, with D uncertain. The CDR3 extends over 13 amino acids. In germline, CDR1 is MNHNS, CDR2 SASEGT. Trimming shortened V by 6 bases and J by 11 bases, and 17 bases separated the two germline ends. The CDR3 loop is CASSGAEFQSQHF. DNA of the CDR3: TGTGCCAGCAGCGGAGCTGAATTCCAGTCCCAGCATTTT.

The chain has TRBV7-2 and TRBJ1-1, with 8 bases lining up with TRBD1. The CDR3 spans 15 residues. CDR1 is SGHTA and CDR2 is FQGNSA in the germline V gene. The ends lost 2 bases at V and 13 bases at J; junction bases unmatched: 15. The CDR3 here is CASSLFQGAQARFFF. Written as DNA, the CDR3 is TGTGCCAGCAGCTTATTTCAGGGGGCCCAGGCTAGATTTTTCTTT.

This clonotype was seen many times. V is TRBV5-6 and J is TRBJ2-1; D unresolved. The germline gives CDR1 SGHDT, CDR2 YYEEEE. Trimming took off 4 bases at V and 0 bases at J, with 8 bases between the two ends. The CDR3 has 14 residues. CDR3 residues: CASSQLSSYNEQFF. The CDR3 DNA follows: TGTGCCAGCAGCCAGTTGAGCTCCTACAATGAGCAGTTCTTC. Based on the CDR3 plus reference TRBV5-6 and TRBJ2-1, the full variable domain is DAGVTQSPTHLIKTRGQQVTLRCSPKSGHDTVSWYQQALGQGPQFIFQYYEEEERQRGNFPDRFSGHQFPNYSSELNVNALLLGDSALYLCASSQLSSYNEQFFGPGTRLTVL.

This clonotype was detected only a few times. This chain connects TRBV7-2 to TRBJ1-4, with D possibly matching TRBD1 (5 bases). Trimming shortened V by 0 bases and J by 7 bases, and 9 bases separated the two germline ends. Germline CDR1 reads SGHTA; CDR2 reads FQGNSA. This CDR3 has 14 residues. The CDR3: CASSLAGVGEKLFF. DNA of the CDR3: TGTGCCAGCAGCTTAGCAGGGGTGGGTGAAAAACTGTTTTTT.